This section outlines one T cell receptor beta chain sequence together with its context. Original methodology: For nucleated cells, counts were estimated from reference gene primer amplification. Using immunoSEQ multiplex PCR, the repertoire was profiled, and TCRdb retains in-frame clones only, with some absent. V and J calls and clone size come straight from that table; D and trimming were deduced from the DNA. The table records 96,000 or so clones, roughly 88% of them present only once. This record belongs to a study of blood T cell repertoires in COVID-19. As for the study in general: The origin of the acute and convalescent COVID-19 samples was the United States, Italy and Spain. PBMCs, B-cell-depleted T cells, or T cells were the source of the cDNA or gDNA that made up the material.

The CDR3 contains 17 residues. Germline CDR1 and CDR2: KGHDR and SFDVKD. Trimming took 9 bases from V and 0 from J, leaving 23 bases between them. The TCR comes from a woman older than 75 with acute or convalescent COVID-19. The specimen sequenced was peripheral blood. The rearrangement links TRBV24-1 to TRBJ2-7, with D possibly TRBD1 on 5 matching bases. This CDR3 is CATLPPPGHSFSYEQYF. Here the CDR3 DNA reads TGTGCCACCCTGCCCCCTCCAGGACACTCTTTCTCCTACGAGCAGTACTTC.